The clone carrying this TCR beta chain was seen more than once but under ten times. Researchers took RNA transcripts and amplified the TCR beta CDR3 regions from them. The HTBI primer set was used in a first-round RT-PCR of the TCR CDR3. One entry per CDR3 protein, called by TCRdb with MiXCR from the multiplex PCR reads. The sample has about 700,000 distinct CDR3 sequences, 14% seen once. This record belongs to a study of T cells in Graves' hyperthyroidism and ophthalmopathy. At the level of the study: Peripheral blood collection took place at initial diagnosis, before any treatment.

This CDR3 has 15 residues. Germline-derived CDR1 and CDR2 are SGHRS and YFSETQ. V trimming: 4 bases; J trimming: 4 bases; junction bases outside the gene matches: 4. Material for sequencing was blood. The J gene is TRBJ2-2, the V gene TRBV5-1, with TRBD1 matching over 10 bases. The source of this sequence is a woman younger than 30 with Graves' hyperthyroidism. In DNA form, the CDR3 reads TGCGCCAGCAGCCTCTGGGACAGGGGCACCGGGGAGCTGTTTTTT. Translated: CASSLWDRGTGELFF.